This is a list of T cell receptor beta chains from one sample in a study of blood T cell repertoires in COVID-19. Produced via immunoSEQ multiplex PCR; TCRdb's table is partial and in-frame only. The repertoire holds about 130,000 clones, around 88% seen once, with approximately 10% in the top ten. The source material was peripheral blood. These receptors were collected from a man in his fifties or sixties with acute or convalescent COVID-19. CDR3s include the opening cysteine and the closing phenylalanine or tryptophan. D genes are given only for firm matches. The size field is filled for only some rows; it gives once, few, many or a size class.

cdr3_nt: TGTGCCAGCAGCGCAGACAGGGGGCCTCCCCAGCATTTT
cdr3_aa: CASSADRGPPQHF
clone_size: -
d_call: TRBD1
j_call: TRBJ1-5
v_call: TRBV7-2

cdr3_nt: TGTGCCAGCAGTTGGACAGGGGAGAACACTGAAGCTTTCTTT
cdr3_aa: CASSWTGENTEAFF
clone_size: few
d_call: TRBD1
j_call: TRBJ1-1
v_call: TRBV2

cdr3_nt: TGTGCCAGCAGCTACGGGTCTTACAATTCACCCCTCCACTTT
cdr3_aa: CASSYGSYNSPLHF
clone_size: once
d_call: -
j_call: TRBJ1-6
v_call: TRBV4-2

cdr3_nt: TGTGCCAGTAGTATTGCTGGGGAGAAACTGTTTTTT
cdr3_aa: CASSIAGEKLFF
clone_size: -
d_call: -
j_call: TRBJ1-4
v_call: TRBV19

cdr3_nt: TGCGCCAGCAGCTTGAAACAGGAGGGCACTGAAGCTTTCTTT
cdr3_aa: CASSLKQEGTEAFF
clone_size: -
d_call: -
j_call: TRBJ1-1
v_call: TRBV5-1

cdr3_nt: TGTGCCAGCAGCCCGCCCGGGGGTTTTGGAAACACCATATATTTT
cdr3_aa: CASSPPGGFGNTIYF
clone_size: once
d_call: -
j_call: TRBJ1-3
v_call: TRBV7-2

cdr3_nt: TGCGCCAGCAGCTGGGGAGGGGACACTGAAGCTTTCTTT
cdr3_aa: CASSWGGDTEAFF
clone_size: -
d_call: -
j_call: TRBJ1-1
v_call: TRBV5-1

cdr3_nt: TGCGCCAGCAGCTTGGTCGGGACTAGTGAAGAGACCCAGTACTTC
cdr3_aa: CASSLVGTSEETQYF
clone_size: -
d_call: TRBD2
j_call: TRBJ2-5
v_call: TRBV5-1

cdr3_nt: TGTGCCAGTAGTATAGTTGGCAGGGGATACAATCAGCCCCAGCATTTT
cdr3_aa: CASSIVGRGYNQPQHF
clone_size: -
d_call: -
j_call: TRBJ1-5
v_call: TRBV19

cdr3_nt: TGTGCCAGCAGTTTGGGGCGGAGCTATGGCTACACCTTC
cdr3_aa: CASSLGRSYGYTF
clone_size: -
d_call: -
j_call: TRBJ1-2
v_call: TRBV27

cdr3_nt: TGTGCCAGCAGCTTACAACAGGTCGGAGTGGCGAACTATGGCTACACCTTC
cdr3_aa: CASSLQQVGVANYGYTF
clone_size: -
d_call: -
j_call: TRBJ1-2
v_call: TRBV7-9

cdr3_nt: TGTGCTAGTGGTATTCTCTACGAGCAGTACTTC
cdr3_aa: CASGILYEQYF
clone_size: -
d_call: -
j_call: TRBJ2-7
v_call: TRBV12-5

cdr3_nt: TGCAGTGCTAGTGCCCCGCCCCCGGGGGGGCCCCCGAGGGAGACCCAGTACTTC
cdr3_aa: CSASAPPPGGPPRETQYF
clone_size: -
d_call: TRBD2
j_call: TRBJ2-5
v_call: TRBV20-1

cdr3_nt: TGTGCCAGCACCCGGGCCGCGGGAGAGCAGTACTTC
cdr3_aa: CASTRAAGEQYF
clone_size: -
d_call: -
j_call: TRBJ2-7
v_call: TRBV6-5

cdr3_nt: TGCGCCAGCAGCCAAGGACTAGCGGAGAATGAGCAGTTCTTC
cdr3_aa: CASSQGLAENEQFF
clone_size: -
d_call: TRBD2
j_call: TRBJ2-1
v_call: TRBV4-1

cdr3_nt: TGTGCCACACTGGGGACTAGCGGGACGGATACGCAGTATTTT
cdr3_aa: CATLGTSGTDTQYF
clone_size: -
d_call: TRBD2
j_call: TRBJ2-3
v_call: TRBV28

cdr3_nt: TGTGCCAGCAGCCTCCAGGGGAACACTGAAGCTTTCTTT
cdr3_aa: CASSLQGNTEAFF
clone_size: -
d_call: -
j_call: TRBJ1-1
v_call: TRBV2

cdr3_nt: TGCGCCAGCAGCCCGGGACAGGGCGGAGAAAAACTGTTTTTT
cdr3_aa: CASSPGQGGEKLFF
clone_size: -
d_call: TRBD1
j_call: TRBJ1-4
v_call: TRBV5-1

cdr3_nt: TGTGCCAGCAGGTTGACTAGCCATCTATACGAGCAGTACTTC
cdr3_aa: CASRLTSHLYEQYF
clone_size: -
d_call: TRBD2
j_call: TRBJ2-7
v_call: TRBV27

cdr3_nt: TGTGCCAGCAGTCCCCATCCCGGCAGTGGGGGCAGCTATGGCTACACCTTC
cdr3_aa: CASSPHPGSGGSYGYTF
clone_size: -
d_call: -
j_call: TRBJ1-2
v_call: TRBV2

cdr3_nt: TGTGCCAGCAGCTGGGGGGATTCACCCCTCCACTTT
cdr3_aa: CASSWGDSPLHF
clone_size: -
d_call: -
j_call: TRBJ1-6
v_call: TRBV5-8

cdr3_nt: TGTGCCAGCAGCTCCCCAGGGGTCAACACCGGGGAGCTGTTTTTT
cdr3_aa: CASSSPGVNTGELFF
clone_size: -
d_call: -
j_call: TRBJ2-2
v_call: TRBV5-4

cdr3_nt: TGTGCTAGTGGTACCGGGAGGGCTAATCAGCCCCAGCATTTT
cdr3_aa: CASGTGRANQPQHF
clone_size: -
d_call: -
j_call: TRBJ1-5
v_call: TRBV12-5

cdr3_nt: TGTGCCAGCAGCCAAGATCACGGCGGGGGGGAGACCCAGTACTTC
cdr3_aa: CASSQDHGGGETQYF
clone_size: -
d_call: TRBD2
j_call: TRBJ2-5
v_call: TRBV3-1/TRBV3-2

cdr3_nt: TGCGCCAGCAGCTTGCTAGTCTTGGAGACCCAGTACTTC
cdr3_aa: CASSLLVLETQYF
clone_size: once
d_call: -
j_call: TRBJ2-5
v_call: TRBV5-1

cdr3_nt: TGTGCCAGCAGCTTAGAACTAGCGGGGAATGGGGAGACCCAGTACTTC
cdr3_aa: CASSLELAGNGETQYF
clone_size: -
d_call: TRBD2
j_call: TRBJ2-5
v_call: TRBV7-2

cdr3_nt: TGTGCCAGCAGTTTAGCCGGACTAGCGGGAGGGTACAATGAGCAGTTCTTC
cdr3_aa: CASSLAGLAGGYNEQFF
clone_size: -
d_call: TRBD2
j_call: TRBJ2-1
v_call: TRBV28

cdr3_nt: TGTGCCAGCACGAGGTTGTGGGAGCAGTACTTC
cdr3_aa: CASTRLWEQYF
clone_size: -
d_call: -
j_call: TRBJ2-7
v_call: TRBV28

cdr3_nt: TGTGCCAGCAGTGATAATAGGAGGGGACTATACAATGAGCAGTTCTTC
cdr3_aa: CASSDNRRGLYNEQFF
clone_size: -
d_call: TRBD2
j_call: TRBJ2-1
v_call: TRBV6-1

cdr3_nt: TGTGCCAGCAGCGGGGGGACGGGGAAGGGCAATCAGCCCCAGCATTTT
cdr3_aa: CASSGGTGKGNQPQHF
clone_size: -
d_call: -
j_call: TRBJ1-5
v_call: TRBV5-5

cdr3_nt: TGTGCCAGCAGTGAAATTGGAGCGTCGCAGACCCAGTACTTC
cdr3_aa: CASSEIGASQTQYF
clone_size: -
d_call: -
j_call: TRBJ2-5
v_call: TRBV2

cdr3_nt: TGTGCCAGCAGCTTAAGGGAGCGTGACACCATATATTTT
cdr3_aa: CASSLRERDTIYF
clone_size: few
d_call: -
j_call: TRBJ1-3
v_call: TRBV7-3

cdr3_nt: TGTGCCAGCACCAGTTTACAGGGGACCAACACTGAAGCTTTCTTT
cdr3_aa: CASTSLQGTNTEAFF
clone_size: once
d_call: TRBD1
j_call: TRBJ1-1
v_call: TRBV6-5

cdr3_nt: TGTGCCAGCAGTTTAGGAGGGAGACAGGGTGAAAAACTGTTTTTT
cdr3_aa: CASSLGGRQGEKLFF
clone_size: -
d_call: TRBD1
j_call: TRBJ1-4
v_call: TRBV28

cdr3_nt: TGTGCCAGCAGCTTCATAACAGGGGCGACTCCCCTGCTGGCTCCGCACTTC
cdr3_aa: CASSFITGATPLLAPHF
clone_size: -
d_call: TRBD1
j_call: TRBJ2-7
v_call: TRBV5-4

cdr3_nt: TGTGCCAGCAGCGATACAGGTCGCAACACTGAAGCTTTCTTT
cdr3_aa: CASSDTGRNTEAFF
clone_size: once
d_call: -
j_call: TRBJ1-1
v_call: TRBV9

cdr3_nt: TGTGCCACCAGCCTACAGGGGGGTCAGCCCCAGCATTTT
cdr3_aa: CATSLQGGQPQHF
clone_size: few
d_call: TRBD1
j_call: TRBJ1-5
v_call: TRBV15

cdr3_nt: TGCAGTGCTAGTGAGTGGGGCGGGGTGTGGAACAATCAGCCCCAGCATTTT
cdr3_aa: CSASEWGGVWNNQPQHF
clone_size: -
d_call: -
j_call: TRBJ1-5
v_call: TRBV20-1

cdr3_nt: TGTGCCAGCAGAATCCGCCCTAGGAACAATGAGCAGTTCTTC
cdr3_aa: CASRIRPRNNEQFF
clone_size: once
d_call: -
j_call: TRBJ2-1
v_call: TRBV28

cdr3_nt: TGTGCCAGCAGAGGTCTAGGGGTCCCCTACAATGAGCAGTTCTTC
cdr3_aa: CASRGLGVPYNEQFF
clone_size: -
d_call: -
j_call: TRBJ2-1
v_call: TRBV27

cdr3_nt: TGTGCCAGCAGCCGGCCCGACAGCTTGCTGGGCTACACCTTC
cdr3_aa: CASSRPDSLLGYTF
clone_size: -
d_call: -
j_call: TRBJ1-2
v_call: TRBV4-2

cdr3_nt: TGTGCCAGCAGCGTAATGGGACTCCAAGAGACCCAGTACTTC
cdr3_aa: CASSVMGLQETQYF
clone_size: -
d_call: -
j_call: TRBJ2-5
v_call: TRBV9

cdr3_nt: TGTGCCAGCAGCAGAGACAGGGTCACCGGGGAGCTGTTTTTT
cdr3_aa: CASSRDRVTGELFF
clone_size: -
d_call: TRBD1
j_call: TRBJ2-2
v_call: TRBV7-2

cdr3_nt: TGTGCCAGCAGTTCGTCCGGGACAGCTCTCTACAATGAGCAGTTCTTC
cdr3_aa: CASSSSGTALYNEQFF
clone_size: -
d_call: TRBD1
j_call: TRBJ2-1
v_call: TRBV27

cdr3_nt: TGTGCCAGCAGCTTCGGACAGGGGGAGACCCAGTACTTC
cdr3_aa: CASSFGQGETQYF
clone_size: -
d_call: TRBD1
j_call: TRBJ2-5
v_call: TRBV7-2

cdr3_nt: TGTGCCAGCAGCCAAGAAAGAGGATCCTACAATGAGCAGTTCTTC
cdr3_aa: CASSQERGSYNEQFF
clone_size: -
d_call: -
j_call: TRBJ2-1
v_call: TRBV3-1/TRBV3-2

cdr3_nt: TGTGCCAGCAGCGTGTTGACTGAAGCTTTCTTT
cdr3_aa: CASSVLTEAFF
clone_size: -
d_call: -
j_call: TRBJ1-1
v_call: TRBV2

cdr3_nt: TGTGCCAGCAGCGTAGCGAGGGATTCACCCCTCCACTTT
cdr3_aa: CASSVARDSPLHF
clone_size: -
d_call: -
j_call: TRBJ1-6
v_call: TRBV9

cdr3_nt: TGCGCCAGCAGCTTCGAGGGACAGGGGAACTATGGCTACACCTTC
cdr3_aa: CASSFEGQGNYGYTF
clone_size: -
d_call: TRBD1
j_call: TRBJ1-2
v_call: TRBV5-1

cdr3_nt: TGTGCCAGCAGGAACGACATGAATCAGCCCCAGCATTTT
cdr3_aa: CASRNDMNQPQHF
clone_size: -
d_call: -
j_call: TRBJ1-5
v_call: TRBV6-6

cdr3_nt: TGTGCCAGCAGTTCCGACAGGACTCTCTACAATGAGCAGTTCTTC
cdr3_aa: CASSSDRTLYNEQFF
clone_size: -
d_call: -
j_call: TRBJ2-1
v_call: TRBV27

cdr3_nt: TGCGCCAGCAGCTTGGCCCTAAGCGGGAGGCCAGATACGCAGTATTTT
cdr3_aa: CASSLALSGRPDTQYF
clone_size: once
d_call: TRBD2
j_call: TRBJ2-3
v_call: TRBV5-1

cdr3_nt: TGTGCCACCAGTGATGCGAAGGGGGTACGGCCCCAGCATTTT
cdr3_aa: CATSDAKGVRPQHF
clone_size: -
d_call: -
j_call: TRBJ1-5
v_call: TRBV24-1

cdr3_nt: TGTGCCAGCAGTTCCTCCCCAGGGGGAGCTTACGTCCTGACTTTC
cdr3_aa: CASSSSPGGAYVLTF
clone_size: once
d_call: TRBD1
j_call: TRBJ2-6
v_call: TRBV27

cdr3_nt: TGTGCCAGCAGCAAAACCGGGACTAGCGCCCCCGAGCAGTACTTC
cdr3_aa: CASSKTGTSAPEQYF
clone_size: few
d_call: TRBD2
j_call: TRBJ2-7
v_call: TRBV5-6

cdr3_nt: TGTGCCAGCAGTTTTATATCAGATTATCAGCCCCAGCATTTT
cdr3_aa: CASSFISDYQPQHF
clone_size: -
d_call: -
j_call: TRBJ1-5
v_call: TRBV28

cdr3_nt: TGTGCCAGCAGCCAAGACTATGCCCGCACTGAAGCTTTCTTT
cdr3_aa: CASSQDYARTEAFF
clone_size: -
d_call: -
j_call: TRBJ1-1
v_call: TRBV14

cdr3_nt: TGCGCCAGCAGCCAAGTTTGGGGTCCGGGACAGGGCAATCAGCCCCAGCATTTT
cdr3_aa: CASSQVWGPGQGNQPQHF
clone_size: -
d_call: TRBD1
j_call: TRBJ1-5
v_call: TRBV4-1

cdr3_nt: TGTGCCAGCAGTTACCGGGGAAAGCGAACTAACTATGGCTACACCTTC
cdr3_aa: CASSYRGKRTNYGYTF
clone_size: -
d_call: -
j_call: TRBJ1-2
v_call: TRBV6-2/TRBV6-3

cdr3_nt: TGTGCCAGCAGTTTGGGGGGCGGGGAGCTGTTTTTT
cdr3_aa: CASSLGGGELFF
clone_size: -
d_call: -
j_call: TRBJ2-2
v_call: TRBV27